These T cell receptor beta chains were read from a single sample in a study of cytomegalovirus exposure and HLA in healthy donors. TCRdb keeps only in-frame clones here, not all; method: immunoSEQ multiplex PCR. The table lists approximately 190,000 clones, more than 75% of them singletons. The sequenced material came from PBMCs. The receptor source for this set is a woman between 45 and 60 years old in good health and CMV-seropositive. The CDR3 runs from the conserved cysteine through the conserved F or W. The D gene is left open where the match is weak. Expanded clones get a size class; other rows say once, few or many, or leave the size out.

V gene: TRBV7-4
D gene: -
J gene: TRBJ2-1
clone size: -
CDR3 DNA: TGTGCCAGCAGCCGGAACGTACTCACAGTGCTCTACAATGAGCAGTTCTTC
CDR3 protein: CASSRNVLTVLYNEQFF

V gene: TRBV29-1
D gene: TRBD2
J gene: TRBJ2-1
clone size: -
CDR3 DNA: TGCAGCGTTCCCAAGGGAAGCGGGGGGACCTACAATGAGCAGTTCTTC
CDR3 protein: CSVPKGSGGTYNEQFF

V gene: TRBV28
D gene: -
J gene: TRBJ2-7
clone size: -
CDR3 DNA: TGTGCCAGCAGTTCCGTCTTAGGAGGGGCAAATGGCTACGAGCAGTACTTC
CDR3 protein: CASSSVLGGANGYEQYF

V gene: TRBV7-7
D gene: -
J gene: TRBJ2-2
clone size: -
CDR3 DNA: TGTGCTAGCAGCCAGACAACGGGGTGGTACACCGGGGAGCTGTTTTTT
CDR3 protein: CASSQTTGWYTGELFF

V gene: TRBV2
D gene: TRBD2
J gene: TRBJ2-1
clone size: -
CDR3 DNA: TGTGCCAGTGGGCTAGCGGGGGGAGGTGATGAGCAGTTCTTC
CDR3 protein: CASGLAGGGDEQFF

V gene: TRBV12-2
D gene: -
J gene: TRBJ1-2
clone size: -
CDR3 DNA: TGTGCAAGTCGCTTAGGGATGGCACACGGGTTGGGCTACACCTTC
CDR3 protein: CASRLGMAHGLGYTF

V gene: TRBV6-6
D gene: -
J gene: TRBJ2-7
clone size: -
CDR3 DNA: TGTGCCAGCAGTTACCCGGGAAGGGCCTACGAGCAGTACTTC
CDR3 protein: CASSYPGRAYEQYF

V gene: TRBV5-1
D gene: -
J gene: TRBJ2-5
clone size: -
CDR3 DNA: TGCGCCAGCAGCTTGGGAACCAAGAGGGCAAAAGAGACCCAGTACTTC
CDR3 protein: CASSLGTKRAKETQYF

V gene: TRBV4-1
D gene: TRBD2
J gene: TRBJ2-2
clone size: once
CDR3 DNA: TGCGCCAGCAGCCAACTAGCGGGGGAGCACACCGGGGAGCTGTTTTTT
CDR3 protein: CASSQLAGEHTGELFF

V gene: TRBV9
D gene: TRBD2
J gene: TRBJ2-5
clone size: -
CDR3 DNA: TGTGCCAGCAGCGTAGTTGGGACTAGCGGGGTGGAGACCCAGTACTTC
CDR3 protein: CASSVVGTSGVETQYF

V gene: TRBV4-1
D gene: TRBD1
J gene: TRBJ1-3
clone size: -
CDR3 DNA: TGCGCCAGCAGCCAATCCTCGGGACAGGGGATTATTGGAGGAAACACCATATATTTT
CDR3 protein: CASSQSSGQGIIGGNTIYF

V gene: TRBV6-8
D gene: TRBD1
J gene: TRBJ2-7
clone size: -
CDR3 DNA: TGTGCCAGCAGGGGGACAGGGCGCTACGAGCAGTACTTC
CDR3 protein: CASRGTGRYEQYF

V gene: TRBV27
D gene: TRBD2
J gene: TRBJ2-1
clone size: -
CDR3 DNA: TGTGCCAGCAGGGGACTAGCGGAGTTTTACTCCTACAATGAGCAGTTCTTC
CDR3 protein: CASRGLAEFYSYNEQFF

V gene: TRBV5-6
D gene: TRBD2
J gene: TRBJ2-3
clone size: -
CDR3 DNA: TGTGCCAGCAGCTCTCTGACTAGCGGGGGTACGCAGTATTTT
CDR3 protein: CASSSLTSGGTQYF

V gene: TRBV6-1
D gene: TRBD2
J gene: TRBJ2-7
clone size: once
CDR3 DNA: TGTGCCAGCATGGTAAATAGCGGGGGAGTGCAGTACTTC
CDR3 protein: CASMVNSGGVQYF

V gene: TRBV5-4
D gene: -
J gene: TRBJ2-1
clone size: -
CDR3 DNA: TGTGCCAGCAGCTTGCAGGGGCGGGATGAGCAGTTCTTC
CDR3 protein: CASSLQGRDEQFF

V gene: TRBV7-2
D gene: -
J gene: TRBJ2-2
clone size: -
CDR3 DNA: TGTGCCAGCAGCTTAAAAACAACAGGGTTCTCGAACACCGGGGAGCTGTTTTTT
CDR3 protein: CASSLKTTGFSNTGELFF

V gene: TRBV5-4
D gene: TRBD1
J gene: TRBJ2-1
clone size: -
CDR3 DNA: TGTGCCAGCAGCTTAGACAGGGGAACCTACAATGAGCAGTTCTTC
CDR3 protein: CASSLDRGTYNEQFF

V gene: TRBV18
D gene: TRBD2
J gene: TRBJ2-1
clone size: -
CDR3 DNA: TGTGCCAGCTCAACAAGGACTAGCGGGCGAGACAATGAGCAGTTCTTC
CDR3 protein: CASSTRTSGRDNEQFF

V gene: TRBV27
D gene: TRBD2
J gene: TRBJ2-7
clone size: -
CDR3 DNA: TGTGCCAGCAGGCGGGGGGGCGTTTCCTACGAGCAGTACTTC
CDR3 protein: CASRRGGVSYEQYF

V gene: TRBV4-1
D gene: -
J gene: TRBJ2-3
clone size: -
CDR3 DNA: TGCGCCAGCAGCCAAGAGTCACAGGCCCGCATAGATACGCAGTATTTT
CDR3 protein: CASSQESQARIDTQYF

V gene: TRBV5-1
D gene: TRBD1
J gene: TRBJ2-7
clone size: -
CDR3 DNA: TGCGCCAGCACCAAAGAGGGACAGGGTCCATACGAGCAGTACTTC
CDR3 protein: CASTKEGQGPYEQYF

V gene: TRBV28
D gene: TRBD1
J gene: TRBJ1-2
clone size: few
CDR3 DNA: TGTGCCAGCAGTTCACAGGGGCGCCCCTATGGCTACACCTTC
CDR3 protein: CASSSQGRPYGYTF

V gene: TRBV19
D gene: -
J gene: TRBJ1-5
clone size: -
CDR3 DNA: TGTGCCAGTAGTAGGCGGGAGAATCAGCCCCAGCATTTT
CDR3 protein: CASSRRENQPQHF

V gene: TRBV18
D gene: TRBD1
J gene: TRBJ1-1
clone size: -
CDR3 DNA: TGTGCCAGCTCACCAAGGGGGCCAAGCACTGAAGCTTTCTTT
CDR3 protein: CASSPRGPSTEAFF

V gene: TRBV25-1
D gene: -
J gene: TRBJ2-5
clone size: -
CDR3 DNA: TGTGCCAGCAGTGAGGGACTCACGTACCAAGAGACCCAGTACTTC
CDR3 protein: CASSEGLTYQETQYF

V gene: TRBV7-8
D gene: -
J gene: TRBJ2-5
clone size: -
CDR3 DNA: TGTGGGGTAGGGGTAGCTAACCACCAAGAGACCCAGTACTTC
CDR3 protein: CGVGVANHQETQYF

V gene: TRBV7-2
D gene: TRBD2
J gene: TRBJ2-7
clone size: once
CDR3 DNA: TGTGCCAGCAGCTTCATATCTTATGTGAGCGGGGGCCACTCCTACGAGCAGTACTTC
CDR3 protein: CASSFISYVSGGHSYEQYF